This TCR beta chain is drawn from a study of cytomegalovirus exposure and HLA in healthy donors. In the PCR, 60 Vbeta and 13 Jbeta primers were used. Some clones are missing from TCRdb's copy, which holds only in-frame ones; the method was immunoSEQ multiplex PCR. The profile shows 95,000 to 100,000 clones, about 80% of them singletons. With 1 base clipped from V and 5 bases from J, the junction kept 10 bases outside the gene matches. Germline loops: CDR1 MGHRA, CDR2 YSYEKL. This CDR3 is built from 16 residues. The clonotype comes from a man in his forties in good health and CMV-seronegative. The V gene is TRBV4-1, the J gene TRBJ2-5, with TRBD2 matching 7 bases. The source material was PBMCs. The CDR3 protein is CASSQVGLVGKETQYF. CDR3 bases: TGCGCCAGCAGCCAAGTTGGACTAGTGGGGAAGGAGACCCAGTACTTC.